These T cell receptor beta chains were read from a single sample in a study of blood T cells in healthy people across ages. TCRdb re-derived calls from the 5' RACE reads in MiXCR, one entry per CDR3 protein. The sample carries about 1 million distinct CDR3 sequences, around 43% recorded once. The sequenced material came from blood. The receptors derive from a woman aged 55-70 years in good health. The CDR3 runs from the conserved cysteine through the conserved F or W. The D gene is left open where the match is weak. A clone size is listed for some rows: how often the clone was seen (once, few, many), or a class if it is expanded.

J	V	D	size	DNA	CDR3
TRBJ2-1	TRBV7-9	TRBD2	few	TGTGCCAGCAGCTTAGCTAGCGGGATCAATGAGCAGTTCTTC	CASSLASGINEQFF
TRBJ2-7	TRBV6-1	TRBD2	.	TGTGCCAGCAGGATGACTAGCGGGAACTCCTACGAGCAGTACTTC	CASRMTSGNSYEQYF
TRBJ2-7	TRBV20-1	TRBD2	.	TGCAGTGCTAAAGATGAGCGGGGTATCTCCTACGAGCAGTACTTC	CSAKDERGISYEQYF
TRBJ2-3	TRBV15	.	.	TGTGCCACCAGCAGAGCCCGACGGGGATTGCAGACAGATACGCAGTATTTT	CATSRARRGLQTDTQYF
TRBJ2-7	TRBV2	.	few	TGTGCCAGCAGAGACCTTTTCTTGGGCGAGCAGTACTTC	CASRDLFLGEQYF
TRBJ2-7	TRBV27	.	.	TGTGCCAGCACGGACAGAGCATCCGACGAGCAGTACTTC	CASTDRASDEQYF
TRBJ2-7	TRBV29-1	TRBD2	.	TGCAGCGTTACCAGGACTAGCGGGGGCTCATCCTACGAGCAGTACTTC	CSVTRTSGGSSYEQYF
TRBJ2-7	TRBV10-3	TRBD2	once	TGTGCCATCAGTTCCTCGCCGGGACTAGCGTATTCCTACGAGCAGTACTTC	CAISSSPGLAYSYEQYF
TRBJ2-2	TRBV3-1	.	.	TGTGCCAGCAGCCAAGATTTAGTAGCCGGGGAGCTGTTTTTT	CASSQDLVAGELFF
TRBJ2-1	TRBV4-1	TRBD2	few	TGCGCCAGCAGCCACTTAACAGGCGGCGGGAGAGCCTACAATGAGCAGTTCTTC	CASSHLTGGGRAYNEQFF
TRBJ2-7	TRBV2	TRBD1	few	TGTGCCAGCAGTGATGTGGGACAGGGGGACTACGAGCAGTACTTC	CASSDVGQGDYEQYF
TRBJ2-7	TRBV6-2/TRBV6-3	.	few	TGTGCCACCGGAGGGACCTACGAGCAGTACTTC	CATGGTYEQYF
TRBJ1-2	TRBV6-1	.	.	TGTGCCAGCAAAAACTATGGCTACACCTTC	CASKNYGYTF
TRBJ1-4	TRBV12-3/TRBV12-4	.	.	TGTGCCAGCAGTTTTACATCAACCGCAGCTAATGAAAAACTGTTTTTT	CASSFTSTAANEKLFF
TRBJ1-1	TRBV5-4	.	.	TGTGCCAGCAGCTTGGGAGACTGGGATGCAGCTTTCTTT	CASSLGDWDAAFF
TRBJ2-3	TRBV7-2	.	few	TGTGCCAGCAGTCAGTACCGACGGGGTACGCAGTATTTT	CASSQYRRGTQYF
TRBJ2-7	TRBV6-5	TRBD1	few	TGTGCCAGCAGCTCGCGGGACAGGGGTATCTACGAGCAGTACTTC	CASSSRDRGIYEQYF
TRBJ2-3	TRBV7-9	TRBD1	few	TGTGCCAGCAGCCAGACAGGGGAAGGCACAGATACGCAGTATTTT	CASSQTGEGTDTQYF
TRBJ1-1	TRBV27	.	.	TGTGCCAGCAGTCGGGGCAGCCTCGATGAAGCTTTCTTT	CASSRGSLDEAFF
TRBJ2-7	TRBV20-1	.	.	TGCAGTGCTAGACGGGGACCGGCGGAGCAGTACTTC	CSARRGPAEQYF
TRBJ2-7	TRBV20-1	.	.	TGCAGTGCTAGAGATGACGGGAAACGGCTGGCCTACGAGCAGTACTTC	CSARDDGKRLAYEQYF
TRBJ1-2	TRBV12-1	.	.	TGTGCCAGCAGCCTGCCGGCCGGGGGAGGAAGTGGCTACACCTTC	CASSLPAGGGSGYTF
TRBJ2-3	TRBV9	TRBD2	many	TGTGCCAGCACGCCAGGGACTACGGATACGCAGTATTTT	CASTPGTTDTQYF
TRBJ2-3	TRBV12-3/TRBV12-4	TRBD2	.	TGTGCCAGCAGCTTGAGCGGGGGGGAGGGAGATACGCAGTATTTT	CASSLSGGEGDTQYF
TRBJ1-1	TRBV10-3	.	.	TGTGCCATCAGTGAGTCGAGATCGCCACAGAACACTGAAGCTTTCTTT	CAISESRSPQNTEAFF
TRBJ1-2	TRBV10-3	.	few	TGTGCCATCAGTGAACCCGGGGACCGGGGCTACACCTTC	CAISEPGDRGYTF
TRBJ2-3	TRBV6-5	.	.	TGTGCCAGCATGTTGGGGTCCACGTCCTACCGCACAGATACGCAGTATTTT	CASMLGSTSYRTDTQYF
TRBJ2-7	TRBV11-2	TRBD1	.	TGTGCCAGCAGTAGAACGACAGGGAACTACGAGCAGTACTTC	CASSRTTGNYEQYF
TRBJ1-4	TRBV9	.	few	TGTGCCAGCAGCCTCACCAGGGGTACTAATGAAAAACTGTTTTTT	CASSLTRGTNEKLFF
TRBJ2-1	TRBV20-1	.	.	TGCAGTGCTAGAGATCTATATGTGCGCCCTTACAATGAGCAGTTCTTC	CSARDLYVRPYNEQFF
TRBJ1-2	TRBV29-1	.	few	TGCAGCGTTGAGGTTGCTGGTGCCGTGGGTATCGGCTACACCTTC	CSVEVAGAVGIGYTF
TRBJ2-7	TRBV7-9	TRBD2	.	TGTGCCAGCAGCTTAGGGGAACTAGCGGGAGACGACGAGCAGTACTTC	CASSLGELAGDDEQYF
TRBJ2-5	TRBV10-3	.	.	TGTGCCATCAGTGACCCTGGGGGGGCTTTGGGGGAGACCCAGTACTTC	CAISDPGGALGETQYF
TRBJ2-7	TRBV6-6	.	.	TGTGCCAGCAGTTACTCGAAACAGTCCTACGAGCAGTACTTC	CASSYSKQSYEQYF
TRBJ2-7	TRBV3-1	.	.	TGTGTCAGCAGCCAGGGGGACTTCAACGAGCAGTACTTC	CVSSQGDFNEQYF
TRBJ2-1	TRBV5-1	TRBD2	.	TGCGCCAGCAGCTTGGTGGCCGGACTAGCGAACCCCTACAATGAGCAGTTCTTC	CASSLVAGLANPYNEQFF
TRBJ2-5	TRBV5-1	TRBD1	few	TGCGCCAGCAGCAAGGGACAGGGCCGGGGGGAGACCCAGTACTTC	CASSKGQGRGETQYF
TRBJ2-7	TRBV20-1	TRBD1	.	TGCAGTGCTAACAGGGGAGTGAGCTCCTACGAGCAGTACTTC	CSANRGVSSYEQYF
TRBJ2-7	TRBV7-6	.	.	TGTGCCAGCAGCCAAGGACAGACCCATACCGAGCAGTACTTC	CASSQGQTHTEQYF
TRBJ2-7	TRBV9	.	.	TGTGCCAGCAGCGTAGGAGGGACCCTCCTCTACGAGCAGTACTTC	CASSVGGTLLYEQYF
TRBJ2-1	TRBV28	TRBD2	.	TGTGCCAGCAGCCCCGCGGGTTGGACTAGCGGACGGTACAATGAGCAGTTCTTC	CASSPAGWTSGRYNEQFF
TRBJ1-4	TRBV11-2	TRBD1	.	TGTGCCAGCAGCACCGGGACAGGGGTGTATGAAAAACTGTTTTTT	CASSTGTGVYEKLFF
TRBJ2-3	TRBV27	TRBD1	few	TGTGCCAGCAGTCGCCGGGACAGGCCCACAGATACGCAGTATTTT	CASSRRDRPTDTQYF
TRBJ2-7	TRBV18	TRBD2	few	TGTGCCAGCTCACCAATTGGGCGGGAGGCGGTAGGCGAGCAGTACTTC	CASSPIGREAVGEQYF
TRBJ2-1	TRBV20-1	TRBD2	.	TGCAGTGCTAGGGGACTAGCGGGAGTAACCTACAATGAGCAGTTCTTC	CSARGLAGVTYNEQFF
TRBJ2-1	TRBV20-1	TRBD2	few	TGCAGTGCTACAGAAGCGGGGGTGGGGAAGGATGAGCAGTTCTTC	CSATEAGVGKDEQFF
TRBJ2-4	TRBV5-1	.	.	TGCGCCAGCAGAGGAGAGGCCTTGCGGCAGTACTTC	CASRGEALRQYF
TRBJ1-1	TRBV6-6	TRBD1	.	TGTGCCAGCAGGAGGGCCCCCGTGGGGACAGGGGGCACTGAAGCTTTCTTT	CASRRAPVGTGGTEAFF
TRBJ2-3	TRBV9	.	many	TGTGCCAGCTCCCCCCGGGGCGATACGCAGTATTTT	CASSPRGDTQYF
TRBJ2-1	TRBV9	.	few	TGTGCCAGCAGCCCCCGGGACTTTTCCTACAATGAGCAGTTCTTC	CASSPRDFSYNEQFF
TRBJ1-5	TRBV5-6	TRBD1	.	TGTGCCAGCACCTTTGGGACAGGGGGTTATCAGCCCCAGCATTTT	CASTFGTGGYQPQHF
TRBJ2-7	TRBV2	.	few	TGTGCCAGCAGGGGGGGAAGTATTCAGTACTTC	CASRGGSIQYF
TRBJ2-7	TRBV6-5	TRBD2	.	TGTGCCAGCAGTTACCACCAAGGACTAGCGGGCCTCTCCTACGAGCAGTACTTC	CASSYHQGLAGLSYEQYF
TRBJ2-7	TRBV6-2/TRBV6-3	.	many	TGTGCCAGCAGCCATAGCTCCTACGAGCAGTACTTC	CASSHSSYEQYF
TRBJ2-1	TRBV20-1	TRBD2	.	TGCAGTGCTAGGGCTCGACTAGCGGAGGGGAATGAGCAGTTCTTC	CSARARLAEGNEQFF